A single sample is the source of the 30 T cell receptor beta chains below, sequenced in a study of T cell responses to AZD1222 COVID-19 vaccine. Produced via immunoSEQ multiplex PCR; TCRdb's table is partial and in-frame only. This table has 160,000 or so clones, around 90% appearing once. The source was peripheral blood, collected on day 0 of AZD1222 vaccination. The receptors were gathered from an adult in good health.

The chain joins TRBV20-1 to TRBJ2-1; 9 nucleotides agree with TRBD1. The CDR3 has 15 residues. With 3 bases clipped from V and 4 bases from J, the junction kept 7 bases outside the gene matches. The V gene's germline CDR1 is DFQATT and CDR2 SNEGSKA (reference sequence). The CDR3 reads CSASHGTGWYNEQFF. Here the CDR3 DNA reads TGCAGTGCTAGTCATGGGACAGGGTGGTACAATGAGCAGTTCTTC.

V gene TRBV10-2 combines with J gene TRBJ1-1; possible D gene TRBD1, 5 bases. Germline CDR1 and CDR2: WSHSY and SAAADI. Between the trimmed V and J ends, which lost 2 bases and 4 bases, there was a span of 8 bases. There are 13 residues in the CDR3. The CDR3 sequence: CASSEKGRTEAFF. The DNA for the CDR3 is TGCGCCAGCAGTGAGAAGGGACGCACTGAAGCTTTCTTT.

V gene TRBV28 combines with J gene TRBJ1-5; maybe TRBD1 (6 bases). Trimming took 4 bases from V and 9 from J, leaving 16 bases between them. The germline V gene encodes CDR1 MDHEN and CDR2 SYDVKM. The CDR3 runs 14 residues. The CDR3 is CASSYGQPLRPQHF. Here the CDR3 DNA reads TGTGCCAGCAGTTATGGACAGCCTTTAAGGCCCCAGCATTTT.

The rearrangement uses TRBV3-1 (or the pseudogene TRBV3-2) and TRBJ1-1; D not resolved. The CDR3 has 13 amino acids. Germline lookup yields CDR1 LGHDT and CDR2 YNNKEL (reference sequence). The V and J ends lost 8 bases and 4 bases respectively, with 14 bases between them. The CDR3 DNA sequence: TGTGCCAGCCAACCAATGGGTTTCACTGAAGCTTTCTTT. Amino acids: CASQPMGFTEAFF.

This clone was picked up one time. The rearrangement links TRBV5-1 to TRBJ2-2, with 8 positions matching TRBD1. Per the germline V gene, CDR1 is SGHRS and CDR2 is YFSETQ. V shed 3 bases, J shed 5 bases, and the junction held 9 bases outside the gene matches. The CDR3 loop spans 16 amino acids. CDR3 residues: CASSSRGQGATGELFF. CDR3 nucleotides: TGCGCCAGCAGCTCCAGGGGGCAGGGGGCGACCGGGGAGCTGTTTTTT.

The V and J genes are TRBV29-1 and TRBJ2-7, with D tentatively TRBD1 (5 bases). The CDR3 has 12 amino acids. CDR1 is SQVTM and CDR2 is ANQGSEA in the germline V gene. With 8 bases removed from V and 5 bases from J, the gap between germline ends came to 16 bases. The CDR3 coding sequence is TGCAGCACTTGGATCTCAGGGAACGAGCAGTACTTC. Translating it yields CSTWISGNEQYF.

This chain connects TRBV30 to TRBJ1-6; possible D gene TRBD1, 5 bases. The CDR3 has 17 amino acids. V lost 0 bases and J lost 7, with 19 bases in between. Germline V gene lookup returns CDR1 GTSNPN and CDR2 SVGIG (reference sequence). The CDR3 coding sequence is TGTGCCTGGAGTGTAAGTTTCGGGGCGACGGGGAATTCACCCCTCCACTTT. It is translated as CAWSVSFGATGNSPLHF.

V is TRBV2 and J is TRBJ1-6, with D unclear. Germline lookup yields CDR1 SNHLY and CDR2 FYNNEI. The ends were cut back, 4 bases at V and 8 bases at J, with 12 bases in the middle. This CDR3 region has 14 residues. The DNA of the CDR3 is TGTGCCAGCAGTGGGAAGAGGACTGATTCACCCCTCCACTTT. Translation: CASSGKRTDSPLHF.

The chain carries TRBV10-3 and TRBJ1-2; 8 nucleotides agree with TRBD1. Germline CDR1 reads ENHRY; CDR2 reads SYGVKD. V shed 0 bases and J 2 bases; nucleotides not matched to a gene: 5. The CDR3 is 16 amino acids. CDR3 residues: CAISESVTGANYGYTF. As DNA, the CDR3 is TGTGCCATCAGTGAGTCCGTGACAGGGGCGAACTATGGCTACACCTTC.

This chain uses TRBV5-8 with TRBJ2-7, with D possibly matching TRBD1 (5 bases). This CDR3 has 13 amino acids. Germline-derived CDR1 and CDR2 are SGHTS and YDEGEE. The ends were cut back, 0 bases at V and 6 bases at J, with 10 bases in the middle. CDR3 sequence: CASSLEGSGEQYF. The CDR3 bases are TGTGCCAGCAGCTTGGAGGGGTCGGGCGAGCAGTACTTC.

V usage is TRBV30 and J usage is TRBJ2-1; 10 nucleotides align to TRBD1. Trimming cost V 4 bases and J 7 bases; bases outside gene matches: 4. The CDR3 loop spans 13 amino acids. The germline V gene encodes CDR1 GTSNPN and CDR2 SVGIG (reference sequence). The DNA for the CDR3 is TGTGCCTGGACCCCGGGACAGGGGAATGAGCAGTTCTTC. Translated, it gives CAWTPGQGNEQFF.

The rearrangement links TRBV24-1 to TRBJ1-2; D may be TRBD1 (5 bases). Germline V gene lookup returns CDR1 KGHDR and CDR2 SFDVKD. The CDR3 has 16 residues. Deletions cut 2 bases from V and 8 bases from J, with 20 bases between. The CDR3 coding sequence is TGTGCCACCAGTGATTATCCGGGACGGGGAGAGGTCGGCTACACCTTC. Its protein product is CATSDYPGRGEVGYTF.

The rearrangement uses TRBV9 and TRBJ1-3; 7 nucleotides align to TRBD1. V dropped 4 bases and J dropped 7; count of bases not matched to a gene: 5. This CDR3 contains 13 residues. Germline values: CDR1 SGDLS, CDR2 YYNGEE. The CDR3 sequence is CASSSGGRNTIYF. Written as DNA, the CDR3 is TGTGCCAGCAGCTCAGGGGGTAGGAACACCATATATTTT.

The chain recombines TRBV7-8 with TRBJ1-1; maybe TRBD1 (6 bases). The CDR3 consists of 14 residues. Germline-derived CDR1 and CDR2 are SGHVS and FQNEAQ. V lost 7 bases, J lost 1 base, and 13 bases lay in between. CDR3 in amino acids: CASKVRGENTEAFF. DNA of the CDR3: TGTGCCAGCAAAGTTAGGGGGGAGAACACTGAAGCTTTCTTT. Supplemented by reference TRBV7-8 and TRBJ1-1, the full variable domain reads GAGVSQSPRYKVAKRGQDVALRCDPISGHVSLFWYQQALGQGPEFLTYFQNEAQLDKSGLPSDRFFAERPEGSVSTLKIQRTQQEDSAVYLCASKVRGENTEAFFGQGTRLTVV.

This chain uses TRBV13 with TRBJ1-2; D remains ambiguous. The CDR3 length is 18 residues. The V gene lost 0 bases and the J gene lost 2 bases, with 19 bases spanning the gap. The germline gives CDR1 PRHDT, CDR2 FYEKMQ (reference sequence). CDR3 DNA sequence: TGTGCCAGCAGCTTAGGCTACAGCGACTTAAATCCAAACTATGGCTACACCTTC. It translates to CASSLGYSDLNPNYGYTF.

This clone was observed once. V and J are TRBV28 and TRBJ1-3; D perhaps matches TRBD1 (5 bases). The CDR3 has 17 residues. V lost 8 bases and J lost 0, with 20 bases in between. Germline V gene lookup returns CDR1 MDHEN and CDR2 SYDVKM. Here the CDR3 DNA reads TGTGCCAGCTCCGTAGGATGGGACCTGAGCTCTGGAAACACCATATATTTT. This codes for CASSVGWDLSSGNTIYF.

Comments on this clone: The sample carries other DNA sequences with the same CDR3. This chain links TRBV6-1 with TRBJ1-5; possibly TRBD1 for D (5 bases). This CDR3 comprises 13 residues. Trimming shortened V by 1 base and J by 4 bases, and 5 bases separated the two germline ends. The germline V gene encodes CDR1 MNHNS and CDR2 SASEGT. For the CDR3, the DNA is TGTGCCAGCAGTGAAGGGGGGAATCAGCCCCAGCATTTT. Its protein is CASSEGGNQPQHF.

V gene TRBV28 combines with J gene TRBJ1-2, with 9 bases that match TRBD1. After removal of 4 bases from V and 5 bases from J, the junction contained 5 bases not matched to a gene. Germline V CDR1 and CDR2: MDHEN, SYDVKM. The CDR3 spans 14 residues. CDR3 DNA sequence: TGTGCCAGCAGTTCTACGACAGGGGGATATGGCTACACCTTC. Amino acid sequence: CASSSTTGGYGYTF.

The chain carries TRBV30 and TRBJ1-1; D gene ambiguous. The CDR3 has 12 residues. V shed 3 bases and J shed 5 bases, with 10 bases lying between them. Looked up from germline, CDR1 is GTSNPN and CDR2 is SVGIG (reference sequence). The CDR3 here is CAWSPQDTEAFF. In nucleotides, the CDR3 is TGTGCCTGGAGCCCCCAGGATACTGAAGCTTTCTTT.

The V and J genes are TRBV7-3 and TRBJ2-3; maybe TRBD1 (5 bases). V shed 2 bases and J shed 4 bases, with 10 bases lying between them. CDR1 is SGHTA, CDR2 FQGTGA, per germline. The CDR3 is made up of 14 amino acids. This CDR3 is CASSLGQGADTQYF. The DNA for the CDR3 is TGTGCCAGCAGCTTAGGGCAGGGCGCAGATACGCAGTATTTT.

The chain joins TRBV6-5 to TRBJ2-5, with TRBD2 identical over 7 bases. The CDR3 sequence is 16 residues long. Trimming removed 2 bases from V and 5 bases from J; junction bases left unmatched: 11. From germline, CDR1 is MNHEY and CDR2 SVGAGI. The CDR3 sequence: CASSYGPNRAGETQYF. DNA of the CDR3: TGTGCCAGCAGTTACGGGCCAAATCGAGCGGGGGAGACCCAGTACTTC.

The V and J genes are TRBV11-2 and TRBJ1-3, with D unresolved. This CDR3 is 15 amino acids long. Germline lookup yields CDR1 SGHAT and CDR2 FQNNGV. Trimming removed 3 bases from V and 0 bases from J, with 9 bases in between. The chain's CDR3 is CASSFFSLSGNTIYF. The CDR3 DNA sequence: TGTGCCAGCAGCTTCTTCAGTCTCTCTGGAAACACCATATATTTT.

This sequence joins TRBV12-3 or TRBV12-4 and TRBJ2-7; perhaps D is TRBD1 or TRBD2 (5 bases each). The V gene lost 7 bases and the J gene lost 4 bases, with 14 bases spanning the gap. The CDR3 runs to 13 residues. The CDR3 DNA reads TGTGCCAGCACTGTTACAGGAGGTTACGAGCAGTACTTC. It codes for CASTVTGGYEQYF.

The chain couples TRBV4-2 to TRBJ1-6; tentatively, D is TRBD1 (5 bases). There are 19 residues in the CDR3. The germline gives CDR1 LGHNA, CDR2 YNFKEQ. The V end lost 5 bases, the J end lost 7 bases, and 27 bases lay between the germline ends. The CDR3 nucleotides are TGTGCCAGCAGCTACCTGGTTTCCTTCCAGGGAGATCAAAATTCACCCCTCCACTTT. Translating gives CASSYLVSFQGDQNSPLHF.

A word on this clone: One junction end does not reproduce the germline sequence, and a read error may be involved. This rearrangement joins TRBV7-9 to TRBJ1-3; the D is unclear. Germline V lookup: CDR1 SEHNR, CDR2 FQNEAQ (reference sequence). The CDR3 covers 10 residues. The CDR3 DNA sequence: TGTGCCAGCAGCTTAGCTCCAACGGGCTTT. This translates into CASSLAPTGF.

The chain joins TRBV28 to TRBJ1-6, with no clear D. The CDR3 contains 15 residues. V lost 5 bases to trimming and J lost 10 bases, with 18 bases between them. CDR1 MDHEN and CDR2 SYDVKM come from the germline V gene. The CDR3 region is CASSPSDSRASPLHF. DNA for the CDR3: TGTGCCAGCAGTCCGTCGGACTCCCGGGCCTCACCCCTCCACTTT.

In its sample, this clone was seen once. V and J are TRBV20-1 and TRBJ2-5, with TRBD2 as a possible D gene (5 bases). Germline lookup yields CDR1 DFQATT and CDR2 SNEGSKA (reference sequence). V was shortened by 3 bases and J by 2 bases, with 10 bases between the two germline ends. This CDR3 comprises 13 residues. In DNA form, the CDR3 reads TGCAGTGCTAGTCGGGGTCCTCAAGAGACCCAGTACTTC. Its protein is CSASRGPQETQYF.

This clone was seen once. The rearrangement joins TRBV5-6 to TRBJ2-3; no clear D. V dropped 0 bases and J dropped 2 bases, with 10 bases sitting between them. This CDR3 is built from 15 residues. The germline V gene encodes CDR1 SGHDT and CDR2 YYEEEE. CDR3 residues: CASSLVVGITDTQYF. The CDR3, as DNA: TGTGCCAGCAGCTTGGTTGTAGGAATCACAGATACGCAGTATTTT.

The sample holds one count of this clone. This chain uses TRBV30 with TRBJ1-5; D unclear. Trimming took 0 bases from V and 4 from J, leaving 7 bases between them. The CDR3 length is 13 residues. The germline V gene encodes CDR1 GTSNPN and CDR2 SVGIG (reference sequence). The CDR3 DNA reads TGTGCCTGGAGTGTACAAGTAAATCAGCCCCAGCATTTT. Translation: CAWSVQVNQPQHF.

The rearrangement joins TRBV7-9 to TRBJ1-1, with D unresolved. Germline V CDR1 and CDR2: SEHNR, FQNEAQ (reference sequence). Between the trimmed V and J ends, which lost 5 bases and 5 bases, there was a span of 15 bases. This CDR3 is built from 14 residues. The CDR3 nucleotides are TGTGCCAGCAGCGCCGTCCTTGGGGTTACTGAAGCTTTCTTT. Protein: CASSAVLGVTEAFF.